The next 19 T cell receptor beta chains were all read from a single sample in a study of post-analysis software for immune sequencing data. Study outcomes and limitations: Controls had lower frequencies than patients of about 5 TRBV segments, which included TRBV5-6, TRBV5-1 and TRBV20-1.

What these receptors recognize is not known. The authors incorporated unique molecular identifiers into the TCR beta cDNA libraries. Each CDR3 protein is one row after TCRdb ran MiXCR on the PCR reads. The sample holds approximately 730,000 distinct CDR3 sequences; roughly 27% are singletons and the top ten take around 0.56%. Sequenced material: blood. The receptors originated from a girl aged 5 to 17 with multiple sclerosis.

The J gene is TRBJ1-1, the V gene TRBV5-1; D uncertain. Germline CDR1 is SGHRS and CDR2 is YFSETQ. The V end lost 5 bases, the J end lost 0 bases, and 17 bases lay between the germline ends. CDR3 length: 16 amino acids. The CDR3 nucleotides read TGCGCCAGCAGGCCGGCTCCGGGCCCCATGAACACTGAAGCTTTCTTT. Encoded protein: CASRPAPGPMNTEAFF.

This chain joins TRBV20-1 and TRBJ2-5; tentative D call: TRBD2 (6 bases). Germline values: CDR1 DFQATT, CDR2 SNEGSKA (reference sequence). This CDR3 region has 16 residues. Deletions cut 0 bases from V and 1 base from J, with 15 bases between. The CDR3 sequence: CSARDYGGTPQETQYF. The CDR3 bases are TGCAGTGCTAGAGATTATGGGGGGACCCCCCAAGAGACCCAGTACTTC.

This clonotype was detected only a few times. This chain uses TRBV12-3 or TRBV12-4 with TRBJ2-7, with D perhaps being TRBD1 or TRBD2 (6 bases each). The CDR3 spans 15 residues. Trimming pared 5 bases from V and 1 base from J, leaving 15 bases between. This CDR3 is CASSRGGQSSYEQYF. The CDR3 DNA reads as TGTGCCAGCAGTCGTGGGGGGCAAAGTTCCTACGAGCAGTACTTC.

The chain carries TRBV20-1 and TRBJ1-1; D possibly corresponds to TRBD1 (6 bases). The CDR3 loop spans 13 amino acids. Trimming removed 6 bases from V and 0 bases from J, with 11 bases in between. Germline V lookup: CDR1 DFQATT, CDR2 SNEGSKA (reference sequence). In DNA, the CDR3 is TGCAGTGCCAACAGGGTCATGAACACTGAAGCTTTCTTT. This translates into CSANRVMNTEAFF.

V is TRBV14 and J is TRBJ2-7; D uncertain. The J call may be mistaken, given a closer DNA end match to TRBJ2-5. Germline V lookup: CDR1 SGHDN, CDR2 FVKESK. This CDR3 has 14 residues. The CDR3 DNA follows: TGTGCCAGCAGCCAAGATCTGGCGCCTGGGACCCAGTACTTC. It is translated as CASSQDLAPGTQYF.

V is TRBV25-1 and J is TRBJ2-5; 8 bases match TRBD1. This CDR3 has 11 amino acids. V lost 11 bases to trimming and J lost 11 bases; unmatched junction nucleotides: 10. From germline, CDR1 is MGHDK and CDR2 SYGVNS. This CDR3 is CASGTGWEQYF. CDR3 bases: TGTGCCTCCGGGACAGGCTGGGAGCAGTACTTC.

The genes are TRBV5-5 and TRBJ1-2; D remains unclear. Deletions cut 5 bases from V and 2 bases from J, with 16 bases between. Germline lookup yields CDR1 SGHKS and CDR2 YYEKEE (reference sequence). CDR3 length: 15 residues. The CDR3 region has the DNA TGTGCCAGCAGTTTTAGTAACTCCTTAAACTATGGCTACACCTTC. This gives the protein CASSFSNSLNYGYTF.

This clonotype has just a few counts. The chain carries TRBV29-1 and TRBJ2-5; no definite D call. Germline lookup yields CDR1 SQVTM and CDR2 ANQGSEA. This CDR3 spans 12 amino acids. Trimming took 3 bases from V and 5 from J, leaving 10 bases between them. The CDR3 region has the DNA TGCAGCGTTGAGGGCATCGGCGAGACCCAGTACTTC. Its translation is CSVEGIGETQYF.

The chain recombines TRBV29-1 with TRBJ2-3; D gene uncertain. In germline, CDR1 is SQVTM, CDR2 ANQGSEA. The CDR3 contains 14 residues. Trimming shortened V by 7 bases and J by 1 base, and 15 bases separated the two germline ends. The CDR3 DNA reads TGCAGCGCTACCGATCCGACGGGCACAGATACGCAGTATTTT. Protein: CSATDPTGTDTQYF.

This clonotype was found a few times. The rearrangement links TRBV5-1 to TRBJ2-3; D possibly corresponds to TRBD1 (5 bases). Germline V lookup: CDR1 SGHRS, CDR2 YFSETQ. Between the trimmed V and J ends, which lost 0 bases and 4 bases, there was a span of 12 bases. This CDR3 spans 15 amino acids. The CDR3 DNA reads TGCGCCAGCAGCTTGGCAGGGAATTCTGCAGATACGCAGTATTTT. Translation: CASSLAGNSADTQYF.

The chain joins TRBV6-5 to TRBJ2-6; D may be TRBD1 (5 bases). This CDR3 region has 19 residues. Germline-derived CDR1 and CDR2 are MNHEY and SVGAGI. V was cut by 0 bases and J by 1 base, with 16 bases left in between. CDR3 residues: CASSYSRSQGRSGANVLTF. CDR3 coding DNA: TGTGCCAGCAGTTACTCGAGAAGTCAGGGCAGGTCTGGGGCCAACGTCCTGACTTTC.

The V call is TRBV2, the J call TRBJ2-5; TRBD2 agrees at 13 bases. CDR1 is SNHLY and CDR2 is FYNNEI in the germline V gene. The CDR3 extends over 15 amino acids. V was clipped by 5 bases and J by 3 bases; unmatched bases: 3. CDR3 sequence: CASSRTSGGKETQYF. CDR3 bases: TGTGCCAGCAGTCGGACTAGCGGGGGTAAAGAGACCCAGTACTTC.

Turning to this clonotype: A junction boundary mismatches the germline segment, possibly from a read error. The rearrangement joins TRBV20-1 to TRBJ2-5; a weak D match, TRBD2 (5 bases). The germline CDR1 and CDR2 sequences are DFQATT and SNEGSKA (reference sequence). The CDR3 totals 12 residues. The CDR3: CSARDGRETRYF. The CDR3 DNA follows: TGCAGTGCTAGAGATGGGAGAGAGACCCGGTACTTC.

V is TRBV4-1 and J is TRBJ2-3; D unclear. V dropped 0 bases and J dropped 4 bases, with 11 bases sitting between them. There are 15 residues in the CDR3. Germline loops: CDR1 MGHRA, CDR2 YSYEKL. CDR3 region: CASSQDRRGADTQYF. The CDR3 coding sequence is TGCGCCAGCAGCCAAGATCGCCGTGGGGCAGATACGCAGTATTTT.

The chain couples TRBV20-1 to TRBJ2-2; D gene ambiguous. The length of the CDR3 is 15 residues. Trimming pared 1 base from V and 4 bases from J, leaving 13 bases between. CDR1 and CDR2 from the germline V gene are DFQATT and SNEGSKA (reference sequence). Here the CDR3 DNA reads TGCAGTGCTAGAGCTACCGGCCGACGCACCGGGGAGCTGTTTTTT. This sequence encodes CSARATGRRTGELFF.

This clonotype was counted a few times. The rearrangement uses TRBV20-1 and TRBJ1-6; possibly TRBD1 for D (6 bases). The CDR3 length is 15 residues. Germline CDR1 and CDR2: DFQATT and SNEGSKA (reference sequence). Trimming cost V 0 bases and J 10 bases, with 16 bases left between them. The CDR3 reads CSARDLSGGRSPLHF. The CDR3, as DNA: TGCAGTGCTAGAGACTTGTCGGGGGGCAGGTCACCCCTCCACTTT.

This clonotype was observed at least ten times. The DNA for the CDR3 is TGTGCCAGCTCAACCGGGACTAGCGGTTTGGGAGATACGCAGTATTTT. Residues: CASSTGTSGLGDTQYF. This sequence joins TRBV9 and TRBJ2-3, with 11 bases aligning to TRBD2. CDR3 size: 16 residues. The ends lost 7 bases at V and 5 bases at J; junction bases unmatched: 12. CDR1 SGDLS and CDR2 YYNGEE come from the germline V gene.

The rearrangement links TRBV10-3 to TRBJ2-7; D not resolved. V was trimmed by 8 bases and J by 2 bases, leaving 13 bases between them. CDR1 and CDR2 from the germline V gene are ENHRY and SYGVKD. The CDR3 has 13 amino acids. The CDR3 here is CAICERVPYEQYF. CDR3 nucleotides: TGTGCCATCTGCGAACGGGTTCCCTACGAGCAGTACTTC.

This clonotype turned up a few times. V usage is TRBV20-1 and J usage is TRBJ1-1, with 10 bases lining up with TRBD1. The CDR3 runs 14 residues. Trimming took 0 bases from V and 3 from J; bases not matched to a gene: 1. Germline V gene sequence: CDR1 DFQATT, CDR2 SNEGSKA (reference sequence). DNA of the CDR3: TGCAGTGCTAGAGATGGGACAGGGGACACTGAAGCTTTCTTT. The encoded protein is CSARDGTGDTEAFF.